The 11 T cell receptor beta chains presented below share a single source sample, sequenced in a study of blood T cells in healthy people across ages. A second PCR, run for 7 to 11 cycles, used a sample-barcoded 5' primer plus a J-beta primer mix. MiXCR, run by TCRdb on the 5' RACE reads, gives a single entry per CDR3 protein. Of roughly 800,000 distinct CDR3 sequences detected, about 62% appear once; the ten largest clones hold approximately 21%. Sequencing was performed on blood. These receptors were taken from a man aged 30 to 39 in good health.

This clonotype was found a few times. The genes are TRBV20-1 and TRBJ2-7, with TRBD2 matching 10 bases. V lost 6 bases, J lost 2 bases, and 13 bases stayed unmatched. The CDR3 is 16 amino acids. Per germline, CDR1 DFQATT and CDR2 SNEGSKA (reference sequence). CDR3 nucleotide sequence: TGCAGTGCCCGGCGAGCGGGAGGGCTTCTAACCTACGAGCAGTACTTC. Protein sequence: CSARRAGGLLTYEQYF.

Note on this clonotype: One end of the junction varies from germline; a read error may be responsible. The chain recombines TRBV7-7 with TRBJ2-5; D could derive from TRBD1 or TRBD2 (5 bases each). Germline V gives CDR1 SSHAT, CDR2 FNYEAQ (reference sequence). The CDR3 runs 13 residues. CDR3 bases: TGTGCTAGCAGCCTCGTTTTGGGGGAAGTCCAGTACTTC. Residues: CASSLVLGEVQYF.

The V gene is TRBV20-1, the J gene TRBJ2-5; 8 positions match TRBD1. The CDR3 is made up of 12 amino acids. V was clipped by 7 bases and J by 5 bases; unmatched bases: 6. Germline-derived CDR1 and CDR2 are DFQATT and SNEGSKA (reference sequence). DNA for the CDR3: TGCAGTGGTCGGACAGGGCTGGAGACCCAGTACTTC. Its protein is CSGRTGLETQYF.

The chain employs TRBV5-1 and TRBJ2-1, with TRBD1 matching 8 bases. There are 15 residues in the CDR3. CDR1 and CDR2 from the germline V gene are SGHRS and YFSETQ. With V trimmed by 4 bases and J by 6 bases, 9 bases remained unmatched. In DNA form, the CDR3 reads TGCGCCAGCAGCCCCCCGGGACAGGTGGGCAATGAGCAGTTCTTC. Translation: CASSPPGQVGNEQFF.

This clonotype was observed a few times. The chain links TRBV7-2 to TRBJ2-7; D remains ambiguous. The CDR3 spans 14 residues. V was cut by 2 bases and J by 3 bases, with 11 bases left in between. The germline gives CDR1 SGHTA, CDR2 FQGNSA. In DNA form, the CDR3 reads TGTGCCAGCAGCTTATCCCCCTTGGACTACGAGCAGTACTTC. This gives the protein CASSLSPLDYEQYF.

This clonotype was found a few times. The chain is built from TRBV7-2 and TRBJ2-3; D perhaps matches TRBD2 (5 bases). CDR3 length equals 13 residues. The germline CDR1 and CDR2 sequences are SGHTA and FQGNSA. V lost 4 bases to trimming and J lost 2 bases, with 7 bases between them. CDR3 amino acids: CASSSDFTDTQYF. CDR3 DNA sequence: TGTGCCAGCAGCTCGGACTTCACAGATACGCAGTATTTT.

The chain has TRBV7-2 and TRBJ2-7; 12 bases agree with TRBD2. V dropped 5 bases and J dropped 4; count of bases not matched to a gene: 12. The CDR3 is 17 amino acids. Per germline, CDR1 SGHTA and CDR2 FQGNSA. DNA of the CDR3: TGTGCCAGCAGCCGTTCCAGGACTAGCGGGGAGTTATACGAGCAGTACTTC. It specifies CASSRSRTSGELYEQYF.

The chain is built from TRBV10-3 and TRBJ1-3; 7 bases agree with TRBD1. V shed 4 bases, J shed 0 bases, and the junction held 9 bases outside the gene matches. Germline CDR1 is ENHRY and CDR2 is SYGVKD. The CDR3 loop spans 17 amino acids. The chain's CDR3 is CAISASPGQSSGNTIYF. The CDR3 bases are TGTGCCATCAGTGCGTCCCCGGGACAGAGCTCTGGAAACACCATATATTTT.

This clonotype was counted between two and nine times. The chain links TRBV4-2 to TRBJ2-5; TRBD1 aligns across 7 bases. Germline CDR1 is LGHNA and CDR2 is YNFKEQ. This CDR3 has 13 residues. The V gene end was trimmed by 8 bases and the J gene end by 5 bases; junction bases not matched to a gene: 8. CDR3 DNA sequence: TGTGCCAGCGGAATACTAGGGGGCGAGACCCAGTACTTC. This encodes CASGILGGETQYF.

This clonotype was seen only a few times. This chain joins TRBV7-2 and TRBJ2-6, with 7 bases that match TRBD2. The length of the CDR3 is 18 residues. Per germline, CDR1 SGHTA and CDR2 FQGNSA. Trimming took 2 bases from V and 0 from J; bases not matched to a gene: 7. For the CDR3, the DNA is TGTGCCAGCAGCTTACTTGGGACTATAGGCTCTGGGGCCAACGTCCTGACTTTC. It specifies CASSLLGTIGSGANVLTF.

This clonotype was seen only a few times. The gene calls are TRBV7-2 and TRBJ2-5; 7 bases match TRBD1. The V segment lost 1 base and the J segment 11 bases; nucleotides outside the gene matches: 13. This CDR3 spans 15 amino acids. CDR1 is SGHTA and CDR2 is FQGNSA in the germline V gene. In DNA, the CDR3 is TGTGCCAGCAGCTTAGACTGGACAGGCTCTCGAGAGCAGTACTTC. It yields the protein CASSLDWTGSREQYF.